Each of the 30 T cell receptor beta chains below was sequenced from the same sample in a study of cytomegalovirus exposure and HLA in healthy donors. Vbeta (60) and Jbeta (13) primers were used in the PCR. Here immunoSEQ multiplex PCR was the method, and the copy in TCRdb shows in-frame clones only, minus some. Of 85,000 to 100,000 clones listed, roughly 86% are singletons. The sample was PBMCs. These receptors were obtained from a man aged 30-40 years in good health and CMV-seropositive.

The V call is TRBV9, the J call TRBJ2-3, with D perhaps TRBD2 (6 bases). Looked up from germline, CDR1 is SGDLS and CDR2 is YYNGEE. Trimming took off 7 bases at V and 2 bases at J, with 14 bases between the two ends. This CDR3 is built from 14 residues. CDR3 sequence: CASGGAGPTDTQYF. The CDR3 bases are TGTGCCAGCGGCGGGGCGGGACCCACAGATACGCAGTATTTT. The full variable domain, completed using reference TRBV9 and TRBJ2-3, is DSGVTQTPKHLITATGQRVTLRCSPRSGDLSVYWYQQSLDQGLQFLIQYYNGEERAKGNILERFSAQQFPDLHSELNLSSLELGDSALYFCASGGAGPTDTQYFGPGTRLTVL.

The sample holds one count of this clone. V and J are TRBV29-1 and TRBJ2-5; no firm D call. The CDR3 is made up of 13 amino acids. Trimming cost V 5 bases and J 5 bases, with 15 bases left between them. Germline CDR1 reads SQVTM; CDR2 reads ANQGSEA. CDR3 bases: TGCAGCGTTACCCTTTGGGCACGGGAGACCCAGTACTTC. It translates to CSVTLWARETQYF.

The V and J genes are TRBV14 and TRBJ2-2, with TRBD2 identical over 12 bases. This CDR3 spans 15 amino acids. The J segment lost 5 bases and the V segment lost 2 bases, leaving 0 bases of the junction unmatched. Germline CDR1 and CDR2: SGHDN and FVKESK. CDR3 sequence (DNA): TGTGCCAGCAGCCAACTAGCGGGAGGGACCGGGGAGCTGTTTTTT. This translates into CASSQLAGGTGELFF. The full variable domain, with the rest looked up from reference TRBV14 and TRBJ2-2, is EAGVTQFPSHSVIEKGQTVTLRCDPISGHDNLYWYRRVMGKEIKFLLHFVKESKQDESGMPNNRFLAERTGGTYSTLKVQPAELEDSGVYFCASSQLAGGTGELFFGEGSRLTVL.

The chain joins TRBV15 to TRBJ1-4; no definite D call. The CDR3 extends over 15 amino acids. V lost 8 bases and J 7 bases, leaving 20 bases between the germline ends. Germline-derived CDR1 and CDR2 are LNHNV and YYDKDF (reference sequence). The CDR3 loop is CATGFTRALREKLFF. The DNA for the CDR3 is TGTGCCACCGGCTTCACGCGGGCGCTACGTGAAAAACTGTTTTTT.

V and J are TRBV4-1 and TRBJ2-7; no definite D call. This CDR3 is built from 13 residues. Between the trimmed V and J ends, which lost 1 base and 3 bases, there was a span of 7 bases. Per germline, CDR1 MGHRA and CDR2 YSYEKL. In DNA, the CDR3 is TGCGCCAGCAGCCAAGTCGGCGGCTACGAGCAGTACTTC. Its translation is CASSQVGGYEQYF.

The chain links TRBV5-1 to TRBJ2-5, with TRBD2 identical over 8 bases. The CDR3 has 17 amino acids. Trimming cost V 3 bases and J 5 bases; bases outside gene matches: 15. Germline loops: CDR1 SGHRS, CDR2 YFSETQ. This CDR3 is CASSSLSGTSGGETQYF. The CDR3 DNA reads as TGCGCCAGCAGCTCCTTAAGCGGGACCTCGGGGGGGGAGACCCAGTACTTC.

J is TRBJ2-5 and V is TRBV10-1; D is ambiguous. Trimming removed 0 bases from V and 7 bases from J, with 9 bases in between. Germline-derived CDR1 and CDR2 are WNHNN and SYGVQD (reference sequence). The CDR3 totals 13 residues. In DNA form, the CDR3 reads TGCGCCAGCAGTGAGTCGGTTTACGGGACCCAGTACTTC. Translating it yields CASSESVYGTQYF.

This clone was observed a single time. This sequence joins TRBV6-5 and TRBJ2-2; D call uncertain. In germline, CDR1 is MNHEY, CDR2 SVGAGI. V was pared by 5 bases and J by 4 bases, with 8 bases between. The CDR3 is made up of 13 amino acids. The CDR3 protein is CASSPSVTGELFF. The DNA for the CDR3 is TGTGCCAGCAGTCCTAGTGTCACCGGGGAGCTGTTTTTT.

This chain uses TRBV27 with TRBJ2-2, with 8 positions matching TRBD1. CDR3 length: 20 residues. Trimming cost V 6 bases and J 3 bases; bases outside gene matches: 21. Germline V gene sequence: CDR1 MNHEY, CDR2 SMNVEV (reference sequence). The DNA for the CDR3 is TGTGCCAGCAGACCCGAGGGGCTTTTTTCGGGACAGGTATACACCGGGGAGCTGTTTTTT. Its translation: CASRPEGLFSGQVYTGELFF.

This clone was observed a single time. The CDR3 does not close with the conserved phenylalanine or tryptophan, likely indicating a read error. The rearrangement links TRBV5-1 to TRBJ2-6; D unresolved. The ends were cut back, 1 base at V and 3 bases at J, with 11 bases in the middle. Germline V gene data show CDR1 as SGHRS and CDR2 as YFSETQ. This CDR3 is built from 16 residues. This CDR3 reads CASSLSDMGGANVLTL. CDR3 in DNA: TGCGCCAGCAGCTTGAGTGACATGGGTGGGGCCAACGTCCTGACTCTC.

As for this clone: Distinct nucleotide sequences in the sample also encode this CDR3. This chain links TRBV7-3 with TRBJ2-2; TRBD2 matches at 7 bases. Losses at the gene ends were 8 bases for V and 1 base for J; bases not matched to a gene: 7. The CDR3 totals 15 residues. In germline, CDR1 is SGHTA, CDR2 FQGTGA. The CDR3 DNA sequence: TGTGCCAGCTCCCCGCCGGGGGGGAACACCGGGGAGCTGTTTTTT. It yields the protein CASSPPGGNTGELFF.

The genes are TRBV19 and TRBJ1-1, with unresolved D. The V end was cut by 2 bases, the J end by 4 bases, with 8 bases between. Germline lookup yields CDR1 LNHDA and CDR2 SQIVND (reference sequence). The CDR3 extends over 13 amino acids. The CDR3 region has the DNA TGTGCCAGTAGTATAATATCCGGCACTGAAGCTTTCTTT. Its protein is CASSIISGTEAFF.

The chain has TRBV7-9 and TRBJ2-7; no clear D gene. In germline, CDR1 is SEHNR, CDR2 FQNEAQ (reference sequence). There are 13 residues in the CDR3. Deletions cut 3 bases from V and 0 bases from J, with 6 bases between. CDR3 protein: CASSFISSYEQYF. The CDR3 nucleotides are TGTGCCAGCAGCTTCATCAGCTCCTACGAGCAGTACTTC.

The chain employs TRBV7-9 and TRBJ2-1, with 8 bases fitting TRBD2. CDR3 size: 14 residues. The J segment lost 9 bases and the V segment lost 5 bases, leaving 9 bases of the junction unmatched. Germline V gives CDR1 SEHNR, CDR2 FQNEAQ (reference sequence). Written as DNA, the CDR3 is TGTGCCAGCAGCCCCAGCGGGAGTCTCACTGAGCAGTTCTTC. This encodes CASSPSGSLTEQFF.

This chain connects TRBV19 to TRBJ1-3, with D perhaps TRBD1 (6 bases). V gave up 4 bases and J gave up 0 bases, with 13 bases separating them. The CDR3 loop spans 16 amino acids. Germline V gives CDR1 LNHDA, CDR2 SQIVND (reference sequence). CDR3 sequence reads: CASSTQGTYSGNTIYF. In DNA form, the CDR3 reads TGTGCCAGTAGTACCCAAGGGACATACTCTGGAAACACCATATATTTT.

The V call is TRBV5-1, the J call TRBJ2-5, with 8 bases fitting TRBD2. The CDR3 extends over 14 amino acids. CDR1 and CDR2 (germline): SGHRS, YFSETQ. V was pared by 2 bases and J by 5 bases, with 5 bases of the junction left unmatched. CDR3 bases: TGCGCCAGCAGCTTTAGCGGGATGGAGGAGACCCAGTACTTC. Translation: CASSFSGMEETQYF.

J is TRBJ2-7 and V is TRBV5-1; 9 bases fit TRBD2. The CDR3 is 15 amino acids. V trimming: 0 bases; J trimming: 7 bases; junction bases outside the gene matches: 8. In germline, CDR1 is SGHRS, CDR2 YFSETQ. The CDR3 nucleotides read TGCGCCAGCAGCTTGGCCTCGGCTAGCGGGACGGAGCAGTACTTC. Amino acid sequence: CASSLASASGTEQYF.

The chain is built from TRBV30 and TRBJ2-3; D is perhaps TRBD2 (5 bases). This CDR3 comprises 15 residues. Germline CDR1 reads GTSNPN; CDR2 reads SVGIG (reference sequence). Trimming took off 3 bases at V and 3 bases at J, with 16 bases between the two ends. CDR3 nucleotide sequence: TGTGCCTGGAGCCAGAGACTTAGGAGGACAGATACGCAGTATTTT. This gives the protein CAWSQRLRRTDTQYF.

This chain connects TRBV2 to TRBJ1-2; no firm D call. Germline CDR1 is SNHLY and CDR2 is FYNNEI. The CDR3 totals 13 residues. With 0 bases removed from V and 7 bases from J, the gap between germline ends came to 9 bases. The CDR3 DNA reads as TGTGCCAGCAGTGAAGCGCTTCTTAGTGGCTACACCTTC. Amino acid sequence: CASSEALLSGYTF.

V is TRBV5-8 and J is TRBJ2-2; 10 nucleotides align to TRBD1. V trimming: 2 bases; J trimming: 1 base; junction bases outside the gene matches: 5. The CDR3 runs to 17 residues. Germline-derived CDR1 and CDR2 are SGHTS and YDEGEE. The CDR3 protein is CASSFSGTGVNTGELFF. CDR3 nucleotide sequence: TGTGCCAGCAGCTTCTCCGGGACAGGGGTGAACACCGGGGAGCTGTTTTTT. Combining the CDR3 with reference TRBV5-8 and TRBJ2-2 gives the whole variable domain EAGVTQSPTHLIKTRGQQATLRCSPISGHTSVYWYQQALGLGLQFLLWYDEGEERNRGNFPPRFSGRQFPNYSSELNVNALELEDSALYLCASSFSGTGVNTGELFFGEGSRLTVL.

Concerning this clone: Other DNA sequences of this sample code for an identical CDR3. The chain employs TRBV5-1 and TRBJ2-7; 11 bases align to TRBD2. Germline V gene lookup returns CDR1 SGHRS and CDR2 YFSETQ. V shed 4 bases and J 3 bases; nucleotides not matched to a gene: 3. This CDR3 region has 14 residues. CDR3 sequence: CASSLGTSGYEQYF. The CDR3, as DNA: TGCGCCAGCAGCCTTGGGACTAGCGGCTACGAGCAGTACTTC. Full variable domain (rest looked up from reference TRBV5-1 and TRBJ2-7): KAGVTQTPRYLIKTRGQQVTLSCSPISGHRSVSWYQQTPGQGLQFLFEYFSETQRNKGNFPGRFSGRQFSNSRSEMNVSTLELGDSALYLCASSLGTSGYEQYFGPGTRLTVT.

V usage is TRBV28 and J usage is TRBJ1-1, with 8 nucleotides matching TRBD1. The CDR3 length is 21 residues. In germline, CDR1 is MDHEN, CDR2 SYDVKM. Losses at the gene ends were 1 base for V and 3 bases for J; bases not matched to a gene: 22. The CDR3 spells CASSLSINLDRVERTDTEAFF. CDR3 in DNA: TGTGCCAGCAGTTTATCCATCAATTTGGACAGGGTGGAACGTACAGACACTGAAGCTTTCTTT.

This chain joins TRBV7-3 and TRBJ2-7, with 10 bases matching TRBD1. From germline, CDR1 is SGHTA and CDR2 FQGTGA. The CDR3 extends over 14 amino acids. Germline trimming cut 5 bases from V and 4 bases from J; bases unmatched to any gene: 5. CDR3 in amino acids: CASSATGGGYEQYF. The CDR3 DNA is TGTGCCAGCAGCGCGACAGGGGGCGGGTACGAGCAGTACTTC.

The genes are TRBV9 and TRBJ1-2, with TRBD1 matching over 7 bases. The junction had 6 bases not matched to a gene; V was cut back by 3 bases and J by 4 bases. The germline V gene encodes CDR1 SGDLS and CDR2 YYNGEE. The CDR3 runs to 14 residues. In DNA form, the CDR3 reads TGTGCCAGCAGCGATGGGACAGCAACCTATGGCTACACCTTC. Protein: CASSDGTATYGYTF.

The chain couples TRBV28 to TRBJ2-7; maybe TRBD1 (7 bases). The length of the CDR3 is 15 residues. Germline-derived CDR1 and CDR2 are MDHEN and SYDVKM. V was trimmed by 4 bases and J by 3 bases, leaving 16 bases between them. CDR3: CASSSSGGGSYEQYF. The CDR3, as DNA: TGTGCCAGCAGTTCAAGTGGAGGGGGCAGCTACGAGCAGTACTTC.

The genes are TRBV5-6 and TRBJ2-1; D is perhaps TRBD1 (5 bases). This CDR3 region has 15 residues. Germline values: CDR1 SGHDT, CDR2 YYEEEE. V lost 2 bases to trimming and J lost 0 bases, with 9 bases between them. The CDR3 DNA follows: TGTGCCAGCAGCTTCGCAGGGCTCTCCTACAATGAGCAGTTCTTC. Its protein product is CASSFAGLSYNEQFF.

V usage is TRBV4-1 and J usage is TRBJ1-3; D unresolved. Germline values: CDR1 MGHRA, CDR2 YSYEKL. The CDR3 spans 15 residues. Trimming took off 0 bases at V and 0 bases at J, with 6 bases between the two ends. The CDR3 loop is CASSQEQISGNTIYF. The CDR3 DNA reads TGCGCCAGCAGCCAAGAACAGATCTCTGGAAACACCATATATTTT.

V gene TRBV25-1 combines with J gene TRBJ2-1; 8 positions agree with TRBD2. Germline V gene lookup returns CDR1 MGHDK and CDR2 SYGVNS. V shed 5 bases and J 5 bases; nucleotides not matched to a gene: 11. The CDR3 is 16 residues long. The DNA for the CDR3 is TGTGCCAGCAGTCCTATAGCGGGGTTCGGCGACAATGAGCAGTTCTTC. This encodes CASSPIAGFGDNEQFF. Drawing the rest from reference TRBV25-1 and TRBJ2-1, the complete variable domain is EADIYQTPRYLVIGTGKKITLECSQTMGHDKMYWYQQDPGMELHLIHYSYGVNSTEKGDLSSESTVSRIRTEHFPLTLESARPSHTSQYLCASSPIAGFGDNEQFFGPGTRLTVL.

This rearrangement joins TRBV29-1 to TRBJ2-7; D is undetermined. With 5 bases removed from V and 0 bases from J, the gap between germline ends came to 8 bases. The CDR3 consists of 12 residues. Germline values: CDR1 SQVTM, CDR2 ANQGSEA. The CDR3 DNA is TGCAGCGTTTCGGAGTCCTCCTACGAGCAGTACTTC. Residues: CSVSESSYEQYF.

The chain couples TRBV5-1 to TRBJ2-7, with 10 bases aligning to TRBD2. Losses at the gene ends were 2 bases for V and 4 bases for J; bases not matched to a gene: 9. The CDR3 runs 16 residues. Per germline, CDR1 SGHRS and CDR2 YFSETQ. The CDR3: CASSLGAPSGSYEQYF. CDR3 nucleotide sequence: TGCGCCAGCAGCTTAGGGGCGCCTAGCGGGAGTTACGAGCAGTACTTC.